This TCR beta chain was identified during a study of blood T cell repertoires in COVID-19. At the level of the study: Whether acute or convalescent, the COVID-19 samples came from the United States, Italy and Spain.

As originally analysed: Estimation of nucleated cell counts was performed using reference gene primer amplification. The method was immunoSEQ multiplex PCR; TCRdb's version includes in-frame clones alone and lacks a portion of them. The V and J calls and clone size come from that table; D and trimming were worked out from the DNA. In the table there are about 270,000 clones, approximately 90% of which are singletons. The sample taken for sequencing was PBMCs or T cells enriched from blood (not recorded which). The receptor comes from a middle-aged woman with acute COVID-19.

CDR3 amino acids: CATIRRDGGVNEQFF. The CDR3 bases are TGTGCCACCATTCGGCGGGACGGAGGAGTCAATGAGCAGTTCTTC. This chain links TRBV7-8 with TRBJ2-1; tentative D call: TRBD2 (6 bases). Trimming took off 10 bases at V and 6 bases at J, with 22 bases between the two ends. Germline V gives CDR1 SGHVS, CDR2 FQNEAQ. The CDR3 covers 15 residues.